Below are 8 T cell receptor beta chains sequenced from a single sample in a study of blood T cells in healthy people across ages. A sample-barcoded 5' primer and a J-beta primer mix were used in a second PCR of roughly 6 to 12 cycles. Using its own MiXCR run on the 5' RACE reads, TCRdb lists one record per CDR3 protein. Of about 800,000 distinct CDR3 sequences listed, 25% were seen once; the top ten hold under 4.5%. These sequences were also reported in another study, on T cells of mothers and their children.

The sample comprised blood. The receptors were sampled from a boy aged 5-17 years in good health.

This clonotype came up many times. The rearrangement uses TRBV11-1 and TRBJ2-5; D is unresolved. CDR1 is SGHAT and CDR2 is FQDESV in the germline V gene (reference sequence). This CDR3 contains 12 residues. Trimming took off 2 bases at V and 3 bases at J, with 4 bases between the two ends. The CDR3 loop is CASSLTEETQYF. CDR3 DNA: TGTGCCAGCAGCTTAACCGAAGAGACCCAGTACTTC.

A remark on this clonotype: The conserved phenylalanine or tryptophan is not found at the CDR3 terminus, so this likely reflects a read error. The chain has TRBV29-1 and TRBJ1-2; D not resolved. This CDR3 is built from 12 residues. Trimming shortened V by 3 bases and J by 7 bases, and 12 bases separated the two germline ends. Germline loops: CDR1 SQVTM, CDR2 ANQGSEA. The CDR3 here is CSVEGPEVGYTS. CDR3 bases: TGCAGCGTTGAGGGTCCAGAGGTTGGCTACACCTCC.

V is TRBV15 and J is TRBJ1-2; 11 positions agree with TRBD1. The CDR3 totals 13 residues. Germline CDR1 reads LNHNV; CDR2 reads YYDKDF (reference sequence). Germline trimming cut 3 bases from V and 7 bases from J; bases unmatched to any gene: 1. The CDR3 sequence is CATSSGTGGGYTF. The CDR3 DNA is TGTGCCACCAGCAGCGGGACAGGGGGTGGCTACACCTTC.

The rearrangement uses TRBV4-1 and TRBJ2-7; unclear D gene. The CDR3 is 13 amino acids. The germline CDR1 and CDR2 sequences are MGHRA and YSYEKL. Trimming shortened V by 0 bases and J by 4 bases, and 7 bases separated the two germline ends. The CDR3 DNA sequence: TGCGCCAGCAGCCAAGAGAGACGATACGAGCAGTACTTC. It yields the protein CASSQERRYEQYF.

This chain joins TRBV28 and TRBJ2-5; 11 bases agree with TRBD2. The J call may be wrong; the DNA end is better matched by TRBJ2-7. In germline, CDR1 is MDHEN, CDR2 SYDVKM. The CDR3 runs 16 residues. The CDR3 DNA reads TGTGCCACCGACCTAGCGGGGGGACACTTCTCCTACGAGCAGTACTTC. Translated: CATDLAGGHFSYEQYF.

This clonotype was found a few times. This rearrangement joins TRBV27 to TRBJ1-1, with TRBD1 as a possible D gene (5 bases). The ends were cut back, 7 bases at V and 1 base at J, with 10 bases in the middle. The length of the CDR3 is 13 residues. Germline CDR1 and CDR2: MNHEY and SMNVEV (reference sequence). In DNA, the CDR3 is TGTGCCAGCACTCCTGGGGGGAACACTGAAGCTTTCTTT. Protein product: CASTPGGNTEAFF.

This clonotype came up a few times. This rearrangement joins TRBV7-2 to TRBJ2-5; 9 positions agree with TRBD1. CDR1 and CDR2 (germline): SGHTA, FQGNSA. V lost 4 bases and J lost 2; bases outside the gene matches: 11. The CDR3 has 17 residues. The CDR3: CASSSLNTGGWQETQYF. As DNA, the CDR3 is TGTGCCAGCAGCTCCCTAAACACAGGGGGCTGGCAAGAGACCCAGTACTTC.

There are a few counts of this clonotype. V gene TRBV28 combines with J gene TRBJ1-5; unclear D gene. The CDR3 has 13 amino acids. V dropped 8 bases and J dropped 0 bases, with 8 bases sitting between them. CDR1 and CDR2 from the germline V gene are MDHEN and SYDVKM. The CDR3 sequence is CASARNSNQPQHF. CDR3 in DNA: TGTGCCAGCGCCAGGAATAGCAATCAGCCCCAGCATTTT.